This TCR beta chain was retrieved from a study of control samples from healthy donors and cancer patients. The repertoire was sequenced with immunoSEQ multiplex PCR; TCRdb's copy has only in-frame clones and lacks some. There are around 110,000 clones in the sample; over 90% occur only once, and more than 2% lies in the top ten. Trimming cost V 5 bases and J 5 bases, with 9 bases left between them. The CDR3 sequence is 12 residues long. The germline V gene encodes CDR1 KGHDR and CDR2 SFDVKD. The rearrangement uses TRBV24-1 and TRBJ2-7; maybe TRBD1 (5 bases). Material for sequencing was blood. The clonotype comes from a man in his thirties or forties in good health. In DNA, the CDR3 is TGTGCCACCAGTGTCGCCAGGGACGAGCAGTACGTC. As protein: CATSVARDEQYV.